This T cell receptor (beta chain) was recovered during a study of patients and donors after allogeneic stem cell transplantation. TCRdb ran MiXCR on the RT-PCR reads and lists one entry per CDR3 protein. Seen here are about 30,000 distinct CDR3 sequences, 8% to 10% observed once, and the top ten hold about 44%. V lost 4 bases and J lost 0, with 11 bases in between. Germline loops: CDR1 SGHDN, CDR2 FVKESK. CDR3 length equals 15 residues. Sample: blood, either unsorted or a sorted T cell fraction (not recorded which). The chain joins TRBV14 to TRBJ2-3, with a possible D match to TRBD2 (6 bases). The clonotype originates from a human donor who was either an allogeneic HSCT recipient or a stem cell or donor lymphocyte infusion donor (not recorded which). It is not recorded whose cells these are; they may come from a transplant donor. The CDR3 bases are TGTGCCAGCAGCCCCTGGGAGGCCAGCACAGATACGCAGTATTTT. It translates to CASSPWEASTDTQYF.